The 11 T cell receptor beta chains given below trace back to one sample, sequenced in a study of cytomegalovirus exposure and HLA in healthy donors. The study ran its PCR with 60 Vbeta and 13 Jbeta primers. TCRdb's copy holds only in-frame clones and misses some; the assay was immunoSEQ multiplex PCR. The top ten clones hold about 3.1% of a sample with a few hundred thousand clones, roughly 80% of them seen once. The sequenced sample was PBMCs. The source is a man aged 25-45 years in good health and CMV-seronegative.

The rearrangement links TRBV5-5 to TRBJ2-5, with no clear D. The CDR3 has 15 amino acids. Trimming took 0 bases from V and 5 from J, leaving 14 bases between them. Germline-derived CDR1 and CDR2 are SGHKS and YYEKEE (reference sequence). In DNA form, the CDR3 reads TGTGCCAGCAGCTTGGCTTTTGAGTATCGGGAGACCCAGTACTTC. Its translation is CASSLAFEYRETQYF. Full variable domain (remainder filled in from reference TRBV5-5 and TRBJ2-5): DAGVTQSPTHLIKTRGQQVTLRCSPISGHKSVSWYQQVLGQGPQFIFQYYEKEERGRGNFPDRFSARQFPNYSSELNVNALLLGDSALYLCASSLAFEYRETQYFGPGTRLLVL.

V gene TRBV19 combines with J gene TRBJ2-7; tentative D call: TRBD1 (6 bases). V was pared by 5 bases and J by 2 bases, with 13 bases between. The CDR3 length is 14 residues. The germline V gene encodes CDR1 LNHDA and CDR2 SQIVND (reference sequence). The CDR3 bases are TGTGCCAGTAGTGTCCGGGACAAAACCTACGAGCAGTACTTC. It yields the protein CASSVRDKTYEQYF.

Concerning this clone: One end of the junction does not line up with germline, which may come from a read error. This sequence joins TRBV7-9 and TRBJ1-5, with D possibly being TRBD1 (5 bases). This CDR3 has 15 amino acids. CDR1 is SEHNR, CDR2 FQNEAQ, per germline (reference sequence). The CDR3 reads CSSSLAGSSNQPQHF. The CDR3 bases are TGTTCCAGCAGCTTGGCAGGGTCGAGCAATCAGCCCCAGCATTTT. Full variable domain (outside the CDR3, taken from reference TRBV7-9 and TRBJ1-5): DTGVSQNPRHKITKRGQNVTFRCDPISEHNRLYWYRQTLGQGPEFLTYFQNEAQLEKSRLLSDRFSAERPKGSFSTLEIQRTEQGDSAMYLCSSSLAGSSNQPQHFGDGTRLSIL.

The rearrangement joins TRBV6-5 to TRBJ1-2; the match to TRBD1 covers 11 bases. The CDR3 covers 14 residues. In germline, CDR1 is MNHEY, CDR2 SVGAGI. V was pared by 6 bases and J by 3 bases, with 3 bases of the junction left unmatched. The CDR3: CASSRDRGDYGYTF. CDR3 in DNA: TGTGCCAGCAGCCGGGACAGGGGGGACTATGGCTACACCTTC.

Comment on this clone: A junction boundary mismatches the germline segment, possibly from a read error. The chain recombines TRBV7-9 with TRBJ1-3, with 10 positions matching TRBD1. The CDR3 loop spans 16 amino acids. Germline CDR1 is SEHNR and CDR2 is FQNEAQ (reference sequence). The CDR3 DNA follows: TGTTCCAGCAGCTACGGACAGGGGGGTAGAGGAAACACCATATATTTT. Its translation is CSSSYGQGGRGNTIYF.

The gene calls are TRBV6-1 and TRBJ1-5; TRBD1 is a possible D gene (5 bases). Per the germline V gene, CDR1 is MNHNS and CDR2 is SASEGT. CDR3 size: 11 residues. V was pared by 10 bases and J by 6 bases, with 10 bases between. The CDR3 nucleotides read TGTGCCATAGGGGTTGGTCAGCCCCAGCATTTT. Amino acids: CAIGVGQPQHF.

This sequence joins TRBV7-2 and TRBJ2-3; the D is unclear. The CDR3 extends over 16 amino acids. The germline V and J ends were trimmed by 1 base and 0 bases, with 11 bases remaining between them. Germline V CDR1 and CDR2: SGHTA, FQGNSA. The CDR3 DNA reads as TGTGCCAGCAGCTTAGTAATCTCTCAGAGCACAGATACGCAGTATTTT. It is translated as CASSLVISQSTDTQYF.

The chain employs TRBV9 and TRBJ1-1; 7 positions agree with TRBD1. V lost 4 bases to trimming and J lost 2 bases; unmatched junction nucleotides: 8. The length of the CDR3 is 15 residues. Per germline, CDR1 SGDLS and CDR2 YYNGEE. CDR3 protein: CASSPLGQLNTEAFF. CDR3 coding DNA: TGTGCCAGCAGCCCGCTGGGACAGTTAAACACTGAAGCTTTCTTT.

The gene calls are TRBV7-2 and TRBJ1-3; D not resolved. From germline, CDR1 is SGHTA and CDR2 FQGNSA. The CDR3 covers 14 residues. Trimming cost V 2 bases and J 4 bases, with 9 bases left between them. CDR3 sequence: CASSLRGGGNTIYF. Here the CDR3 DNA reads TGTGCCAGCAGCTTACGCGGCGGGGGAAACACCATATATTTT. Complete variable domain (other parts from reference TRBV7-2 and TRBJ1-3): GAGVSQSPSNKVTEKGKDVELRCDPISGHTALYWYRQSLGQGLEFLIYFQGNSAPDKSGLPSDRFSAERTGGSVSTLTIQRTQQEDSAVYLCASSLRGGGNTIYFGEGSWLTVV.

The chain couples TRBV6-5 to TRBJ1-2; 9 positions agree with TRBD1. The CDR3 runs 16 residues. Germline assignment: CDR1 MNHEY and CDR2 SVGAGI. V lost 1 base, J lost 4 bases, and 7 bases stayed unmatched. The CDR3 here is CASSYFLQTGGYGYTF. The DNA of the CDR3 is TGTGCCAGCAGTTACTTTCTCCAGACAGGGGGCTATGGCTACACCTTC.

This chain uses TRBV2 with TRBJ1-5, with a weak D call TRBD1 (5 bases). The CDR3 runs to 16 residues. CDR1 is SNHLY, CDR2 FYNNEI, per germline. Trimming took 4 bases from V and 0 from J, leaving 13 bases between them. The CDR3 bases are TGTGCCAGCAGTGCCAGGGCTGCCTATAGCAATCAGCCCCAGCATTTT. It yields the protein CASSARAAYSNQPQHF.